The text below deals with one TCR beta chain. Its cognate antigen is unknown. Germline CDR1 and CDR2: SGDLS and YYNGEE. Trimming cost V 4 bases and J 4 bases; bases outside gene matches: 16. The CDR3 runs 18 residues. The data belong to a study of T-cell memory formation after mild COVID-19. General study findings and limits: Some clones that responded turned up in pre-infection memory, which suggests that cross-reactive memory joined in. Confirmation of SARS-CoV-2 specificity was lacking for second-wave clones peaking day 37. Later expanders leaned toward CD4+, whereas clones contracting from day 15 to 85 were balanced CD4/CD8. Mainly CM and EM harbored the contracting CD4+ clones; mainly EMRA harbored the CD8+ ones.

From the 5' RACE reads, TCRdb called clonotypes with MiXCR, one entry per CDR3 protein. The sample holds under 200,000 distinct CDR3 sequences, roughly 13% seen once. J is TRBJ2-3 and V is TRBV9; TRBD1 agrees at 9 bases. The sample consisted of PBMCs or a T cell subset sorted from them (not recorded which). The TCR was taken from a man between 18 and 29 years old who had mild COVID-19 (a few samples of this study predate the infection). Cell type and time point are not known. The CDR3 region has the DNA TGTGCCAGCAGCATGGGGACAGGGTCTCAGTTTCTGCCAGATACGCAGTATTTT. Its translation is CASSMGTGSQFLPDTQYF.